This entry is about one TCR beta chain. Antigen unknown. TCRdb's copy holds only in-frame clones and misses some; the assay was immunoSEQ multiplex PCR. The sample lists 150,000 to 200,000 clones, approximately 90% occurring once. These data are taken from a study of T cell responses to AZD1222 COVID-19 vaccine. Notes on the study in general: Among spike-specific TCRs, nearly half reportedly target unmutated variant regions.

Sequencing used peripheral blood, obtained 28 days after the second dose of the MenACWY control vaccine. The receptor was isolated from an adult who received the MenACWY meningococcal vaccine as a control.

In DNA, the CDR3 is TGCAGCGTCCTGCCTGCAGTGAACACTGAAGCTTTCTTT. This codes for CSVLPAVNTEAFF. The V call is TRBV29-1, the J call TRBJ1-1, with D uncertain. Germline CDR1 SQVTM, CDR2 ANQGSEA. V lost 6 bases, J lost 0 bases, and 11 bases lay in between. CDR3 length: 13 amino acids.